This entry lists 19 T cell receptor beta chains sequenced from one sample in a study of tumor and adjacent non-tumor tissue in lung cancer. Three rounds of nested PCR, following a modified ARM-PCR protocol, produced the TCRbeta library. TCRdb re-derived calls from the multiplex PCR reads in MiXCR, one entry per CDR3 protein. The repertoire consists of 85,000 to 130,000 distinct CDR3 sequences, with approximately 65% occurring once and the leading ten covering around a fifth. No cell sorting was done before RNA was extracted from the tissue. More than 3 cm separated this lung sample from the edge of the tumor. The sequenced material came from distant non-tumor lung tissue. These TCRs come from a man aged 25 to 45 with non-small cell lung cancer.

As concerns this clonotype: One end of the junction is discordant with germline, which a read error may explain. J is TRBJ2-3 and V is TRBV4-3; D may be TRBD2 (5 bases). CDR3 length equals 16 residues. The germline V gene encodes CDR1 LGHNA and CDR2 YSLEER. CDR3 amino acids: CASSQGFGIRTDTQYF. The CDR3 nucleotides are TGCGCCAGCAGCCAAGGTTTCGGGATCCGCACAGATACACAGTATTTT.

In the case of this clonotype: A junction end diverges from the germline sequence, so it may reflect a read error. The V and J genes are TRBV4-1 and TRBJ2-3; D tentatively reads TRBD1 or TRBD2 (5 bases each). Germline V CDR1 and CDR2: MGHRA, YSYEKL. CDR3 length: 17 amino acids. The CDR3 DNA sequence: TGCGCGAGCAGCCAAGTCGGCCAGGGACCACCACTAAATACGCAGTATTTT. It translates to CASSQVGQGPPLNTQYF.

As regards this clonotype: At one boundary the junction diverges from the germline segment, which might be a read error. The chain is built from TRBV12-3 or TRBV12-4 and TRBJ1-5, with D possibly TRBD1 on 6 matching bases. This CDR3 has 14 amino acids. This CDR3 is CASSLGQDNLPQHF. In DNA form, the CDR3 reads TGTGCCAGCAGTTTAGGACAGGACAATCTGCCCCAGCATTTT.

This clonotype was picked up a small number of times. A much larger clone is a single base away; this may be a read error. V gene TRBV20-1 combines with J gene TRBJ2-7, with 8 bases matching TRBD2. The CDR3 loop spans 13 amino acids. J was trimmed by 2 bases and V by 7 bases; bases with no gene match: 7. Germline V gene sequence: CDR1 DFQATT, CDR2 SNEGSKA (reference sequence). The CDR3 region is CSVLSGVPYEQYF. The CDR3 DNA reads TGCAGTGTCCTTAGCGGGGTCCCCTACGAGCAGTACTTC.

This clonotype was recorded a few times. The J gene is TRBJ2-1, the V gene TRBV15; D call uncertain. From germline, CDR1 is LNHNV and CDR2 YYDKDF (reference sequence). The V and J ends lost 9 bases and 5 bases respectively, with 14 bases between them. The CDR3 sequence is 13 residues long. CDR3 sequence: CATEDRGDNEQFF. CDR3 nucleotides: TGTGCCACTGAGGACCGCGGTGACAATGAGCAGTTCTTC.

J is TRBJ2-5 and V is TRBV11-2, with D tentatively TRBD1 (7 bases). Germline lookup yields CDR1 SGHAT and CDR2 FQNNGV. Trimming stripped 5 bases from V and 10 bases from J, with 11 bases between. The CDR3 loop spans 11 amino acids. As DNA, the CDR3 is TGTGCCAGCAGCCCAGGGGGGATCCAGTACTTC. Translated: CASSPGGIQYF.

As concerns this clonotype: This could be a read error, since a much larger clone is one nucleotide away. The chain has TRBV5-6 and TRBJ1-6; D gene ambiguous. Germline lookup yields CDR1 SGHDT and CDR2 YYEEEE. The CDR3 has 13 amino acids. This CDR3 reads CVSSFAGNSPLHF. The CDR3 nucleotides are TGTGTCAGCAGCTTTGCCGGCAATTCACCCCTCCACTTT.

V is TRBV5-1 and J is TRBJ2-5; D is perhaps TRBD1 or TRBD2 (5 bases each). V was shortened by 0 bases and J by 8 bases, with 11 bases between the two germline ends. The CDR3 has 13 residues. CDR1 and CDR2 (germline): SGHRS, YFSETQ. For the CDR3, the DNA is TGCGCCAGCAGCTTGGGATTGGGGGAAACCCAGTACTTC. Translated, it gives CASSLGLGETQYF.

Many counts were recorded for this clonotype. A much bigger clone sits one base away, suggesting this may be a read error. The chain combines TRBV6-2 or TRBV6-3 with TRBJ1-1, with TRBD1 matching over 8 bases. The CDR3 is 13 amino acids. The germline V gene encodes CDR1 MNHEY and CDR2 SVGEGT. CDR3 sequence: CASTGQANTEASF. CDR3 bases: TGTGCCAGCACGGGACAGGCGAACACTGAAGCTTCCTTT.

As regards this clonotype: The junction and the germline gene differ at one end; a read error may be behind it. This rearrangement joins TRBV4-3 to TRBJ1-2; tentatively, D is TRBD1 (6 bases). CDR3 size: 16 residues. Germline lookup yields CDR1 LGHNA and CDR2 YSLEER. The CDR3 DNA reads TGCGCCAGCAGCCTAGGAAGGTTTTGGACAGAGTATGACTACACCTTC. Protein product: CASSLGRFWTEYDYTF.

This clonotype came up many times. The chain is built from TRBV5-4 and TRBJ1-4; the D gene is possibly TRBD1 (5 bases). With 4 bases removed from V and 0 bases from J, the gap between germline ends came to 10 bases. The germline gives CDR1 SGHNT, CDR2 YYREEE (reference sequence). This CDR3 region has 15 residues. This chain's CDR3 is CASSQGPATNEKLFF. The CDR3 DNA sequence: TGTGCCAGCAGCCAGGGTCCTGCAACTAATGAAAAACTGTTTTTT.

This clonotype was seen ten or more times. The chain employs TRBV20-1 and TRBJ2-5; D is unresolved. The CDR3 sequence is 15 residues long. The ends were cut back, 0 bases at V and 0 bases at J, with 11 bases in the middle. The germline V gene has CDR1 DFQATT and CDR2 SNEGSKA (reference sequence). The CDR3 loop is CSARESPGYQETQYF. CDR3 coding DNA: TGCAGTGCTAGAGAAAGCCCAGGCTACCAAGAGACCCAGTACTTC.

To note about this clonotype: The junction and the germline gene differ at one end; a read error may be behind it. The chain uses TRBV6-2 or TRBV6-3 and TRBJ2-5, with a possible D match to TRBD1 (5 bases). Germline V gene lookup returns CDR1 MNHEY and CDR2 SVGEGT. The CDR3 covers 13 residues. The CDR3 coding sequence is TGTGCCAGCAGACAGGAGAACCAAGAGACCCAGAACTTT. This sequence encodes CASRQENQETQNF.

This clonotype was counted only a few times. This chain joins TRBV7-8 and TRBJ2-3, with TRBD1 matching over 10 bases. The V and J ends lost 6 bases and 9 bases, in that order; junction bases with no gene match: 12. The CDR3 sequence is 15 residues long. CDR1 is SGHVS and CDR2 is FQNEAQ in the germline V gene. CDR3 in DNA: TGTGCCAGCAGTTTCCCGGGACAGGGGTACGAAACGCAGTATTTT. Protein sequence: CASSFPGQGYETQYF.

The CDR3 protein is CASSQDGSRRDEQFF. CDR3 DNA sequence: TGCGCCAGCAGCCAAGATGGATCCCGTAGAGATGAGCAGTTCTTC. The chain is built from TRBV4-1 and TRBJ2-1; D gene ambiguous. The germline V gene has CDR1 MGHRA and CDR2 YSYEKL. The CDR3 has 15 residues. The V end lost 0 bases, the J end lost 8 bases, and 14 bases lay between the germline ends.

This clonotype was seen only a few times. The rearrangement uses TRBV11-2 and TRBJ2-7; D might be TRBD1 (6 bases). V was shortened by 5 bases and J by 5 bases, with 19 bases between the two germline ends. Looked up from germline, CDR1 is SGHAT and CDR2 is FQNNGV. The CDR3 contains 15 residues. This CDR3 is CASSLPGHPYNEQYF. The CDR3 nucleotides are TGTGCCAGCAGCCTCCCGGGACACCCATACAACGAGCAGTACTTC.

A remark on this clonotype: Sequence at one end of the junction differs from germline and may be a read error. This rearrangement joins TRBV11-3 to TRBJ2-7, with unresolved D. Germline V gives CDR1 SGHNT, CDR2 YENEEA. The CDR3 runs to 12 residues. CDR3 nucleotide sequence: TGTACCAGCAGCTCAAATTTGTACAGGCAGTACTTC. The encoded protein is CTSSSNLYRQYF.

For this clonotype: A much more abundant neighbour one base away suggests this may be a read error. This rearrangement joins TRBV20-1 to TRBJ2-3; possibly TRBD1 for D (6 bases). This CDR3 has 15 residues. With 7 bases removed from V and 0 bases from J, the gap between germline ends came to 17 bases. The germline V gene encodes CDR1 DFQATT and CDR2 SNEGSKA (reference sequence). The CDR3 spells CSGRGYGVSTDTQYF. The CDR3 coding sequence is TGCAGTGGTAGGGGGTACGGAGTTAGCACAGATACGCAGTATTTT.

About this clonotype: This sequence may be a read error, since a much larger clone differs from it by one base. This rearrangement joins TRBV4-2 to TRBJ2-7; no definite D call. This CDR3 is built from 15 residues. Germline V gene sequence: CDR1 LGHNA, CDR2 YNFKEQ. The CDR3 region has the DNA TGTGCCAGCAGCCAAGATTCCGGGCGACCAAACGACCAGTACTTC. Translated: CASSQDSGRPNDQYF.